A single sample is the source of the 3 T cell receptor beta chains below, sequenced in a study of breast tumors, draining lymph nodes, adjacent tissues. Axillary draining lymph nodes of breast cancer patients supplied the node samples. TCRdb called the multiplex PCR reads again in MiXCR, with one record for every CDR3 protein. The table lists approximately 300,000 distinct CDR3 sequences, under 35% of them singletons, with 0.85% to 1.3% in the top ten. What was sequenced was axillary lymph node tissue. The receptors were gathered from a female donor with breast cancer. Some clones in this sample may be carry-over from other donors' samples.

The chain employs TRBV4-2 and TRBJ2-3; TRBD2 matches at 12 bases. The CDR3 consists of 20 residues. CDR1 and CDR2 (germline): LGHNA, YNFKEQ. Trimming removed 1 base from V and 0 bases from J; junction bases left unmatched: 11. CDR3 region: CASSQVTSGRSGASTDTQYF. The CDR3 region has the DNA TGTGCCAGCAGCCAAGTGACTAGCGGGAGAAGTGGGGCCAGCACAGATACGCAGTATTTT.

This clonotype was recorded many times. The V gene is TRBV6-2 or TRBV6-3, the J gene TRBJ2-3, with 16 bases fitting TRBD2. The CDR3 sequence is 19 residues long. V gave up 6 bases and J gave up 3 bases; unmatched junction bases: 12. CDR1 MNHEY and CDR2 SVGEGT come from the germline V gene. CDR3 DNA sequence: TGTGCCAGCAGGGCCTATGGGACTAGCGGGAGGGCCGGTACAGATACGCAGTATTTT. It is translated as CASRAYGTSGRAGTDTQYF.

This clonotype was seen at least ten times. The chain employs TRBV7-2 and TRBJ1-2; D not resolved. The CDR3 has 15 residues. V was clipped by 5 bases and J by 6 bases, with 19 bases between them. CDR1 SGHTA and CDR2 FQGNSA come from the germline V gene. In DNA form, the CDR3 reads TGTGCCAGCAGCCCAATGGGGAGCCTCACTAATGGCTACACCTTC. Encoded protein: CASSPMGSLTNGYTF.